The source of this T cell receptor beta chain is a study of lymphopenia after photon versus proton radiotherapy. Study outcomes and limitations: Survival link was tested only in deceased patients; proton benefit remains a possibility. Proton therapy kept repertoires fairly stable, unlike photons, which gained effector/memory cells. A bigger post-nadir fall in TCR diversity correlated inversely with survival time in deceased patients. After lymphocyte nadir, photon-treated repertoires showed oligoclonal expansion, especially CD8+ Temra.

About this clone itself: Its antigen is still unknown.

The CDR3 has 15 residues. The germline CDR1 and CDR2 sequences are SGHTA and FQGTGA. With 1 base removed from V and 1 base from J, the gap between germline ends came to 10 bases. TCRdb's copy holds only in-frame clones and misses some; the assay was immunoSEQ multiplex PCR. The sample consists of fewer than 45,000 clones, 85% to 90% of them appearing once. The receptor was derived from an older woman with pancreatic cancer. Some clones in this sample may be carry-over from other donors' samples. The sequences come from peripheral blood, collected from a patient treated with proton-based radiotherapy. The V and J genes are TRBV7-3 and TRBJ1-1, with D unclear. The CDR3 spells CASSLNIAQNTEAFF. In DNA form, the CDR3 reads TGTGCCAGCAGCTTAAACATCGCACAGAACACTGAAGCTTTCTTT.